Following are 23 T cell receptor beta chains from one sample sequenced in a study of response to subunit inactivated influenza vaccine. Via MiXCR, TCRdb re-called the RT-PCR reads, giving one row per CDR3 protein. This sample has around 490,000 distinct CDR3 sequences, with around 8% found just once. The specimen was PBMCs from blood, collected around 2 years after vaccination. The receptors stem from a man between 50 and 70 years old who received an inactivated influenza vaccine.

The chain is built from TRBV14 and TRBJ2-7; 8 nucleotides line up with TRBD1. The germline gives CDR1 SGHDN, CDR2 FVKESK. V was pared by 1 base and J by 6 bases, with 11 bases of the junction left unmatched. The CDR3 covers 16 residues. In nucleotides, the CDR3 is TGTGCCAGCAGCCAAGCCCCAGGGGGCAAAACACGCGAGCAGTACTTC. This encodes CASSQAPGGKTREQYF.

There are many counts of this clonotype. The chain employs TRBV5-1 and TRBJ2-3; D tentatively reads TRBD1 or TRBD2 (5 bases each). From germline, CDR1 is SGHRS and CDR2 YFSETQ. Deletions cut 0 bases from V and 2 bases from J, with 10 bases between. The CDR3 has 15 residues. The CDR3 is CASSLVGGTTDTQYF. The CDR3, as DNA: TGCGCCAGCAGCTTGGTGGGTGGGACCACAGATACGCAGTATTTT.

The table lists this clonotype with a few counts. This chain links TRBV5-1 with TRBJ1-1; no clear D. This CDR3 spans 15 amino acids. V gave up 0 bases and J gave up 0 bases, with 9 bases separating them. Germline V gene lookup returns CDR1 SGHRS and CDR2 YFSETQ. The CDR3 here is CASSLAEGLNTEAFF. In nucleotides, the CDR3 is TGCGCCAGCAGCTTGGCAGAGGGCTTGAACACTGAAGCTTTCTTT.

The chain couples TRBV27 to TRBJ2-3, with D possibly matching TRBD1 (6 bases). Germline CDR1 is MNHEY and CDR2 is SMNVEV (reference sequence). The V end lost 5 bases, the J end lost 2 bases, and 14 bases lay between the germline ends. This CDR3 contains 15 residues. CDR3 coding DNA: TGTGCCAGCAGTCCGACAGGTCCCCACACAGATACGCAGTATTTT. Residues: CASSPTGPHTDTQYF.

This clonotype was detected only a few times. The chain carries TRBV12-3 or TRBV12-4 and TRBJ2-1, with D maybe TRBD1 (5 bases). The CDR3 consists of 15 residues. The ends were cut back, 2 bases at V and 0 bases at J, with 8 bases in the middle. As DNA, the CDR3 is TGTGCCAGCAGTTTATTAGGGGCCTCCTACAATGAGCAGTTCTTC. It specifies CASSLLGASYNEQFF.

This clonotype was seen only a few times. The V and J genes are TRBV6-2 or TRBV6-3 and TRBJ1-6, with D uncertain. Trimming took 0 bases from V and 15 from J, leaving 12 bases between them. Germline assignment: CDR1 MNHEY and CDR2 SVGEGT. This CDR3 is 13 amino acids long. In DNA, the CDR3 is TGTGCCAGCAGTTACTCTCACGAGAAAGACCTCCACTTT. It is translated as CASSYSHEKDLHF.

The J gene is TRBJ2-7, the V gene TRBV5-1, with 7 bases that match TRBD2. The V gene's germline CDR1 is SGHRS and CDR2 YFSETQ. The junction had 16 bases not matched to a gene; V was cut back by 1 base and J by 3 bases. The CDR3 runs to 18 residues. CDR3 coding DNA: TGCGCCAGCAGCTTGTGGACTAGGCGGGAACAAAAGGACTACGAGCAGTACTTC. Residues: CASSLWTRREQKDYEQYF.

The chain couples TRBV6-2 or TRBV6-3 to TRBJ2-7; the match to TRBD1 covers 8 bases. This CDR3 comprises 14 residues. The germline CDR1 and CDR2 sequences are MNHEY and SVGEGT. Trimming removed 3 bases from V and 4 bases from J; junction bases left unmatched: 5. CDR3 nucleotides: TGTGCCAGCAGTTATCTGGACAGGGTGTACGAGCAGTACTTC. Amino acids: CASSYLDRVYEQYF.

The V and J genes are TRBV6-2 or TRBV6-3 and TRBJ1-1; D is ambiguous. The CDR3 extends over 14 amino acids. Trimming took off 2 bases at V and 5 bases at J, with 12 bases between the two ends. From germline, CDR1 is MNHEY and CDR2 SVGEGT. The CDR3 nucleotides are TGTGCCAGCAGTTACGCAGATACGCTTACTGAAGCTTTCTTT. As protein: CASSYADTLTEAFF.

In this sample, this clonotype turned up many times. The rearrangement uses TRBV12-3 or TRBV12-4 and TRBJ1-1, with 7 bases fitting TRBD1. The V gene end was trimmed by 6 bases and the J gene end by 0 bases; junction bases not matched to a gene: 4. The CDR3 is 14 residues long. The CDR3, as DNA: TGTGCCAGCAGAACAGGGGCCCTGAACACTGAAGCTTTCTTT. Amino acids: CASRTGALNTEAFF.

This clonotype has ten or more counts. The rearrangement links TRBV6-1 to TRBJ1-2, with 9 bases matching TRBD1. This CDR3 region has 15 residues. The V and J ends lost 2 bases and 7 bases, in that order; junction bases with no gene match: 8. In germline, CDR1 is MNHNS, CDR2 SASEGT. CDR3 DNA: TGTGCCAGCAGTGAATTAAGGACAGGGGTTGGTGGCTACACCTTC. It yields the protein CASSELRTGVGGYTF.

This clonotype was seen at least ten times. The chain joins TRBV27 to TRBJ1-4; the match to TRBD1 covers 7 bases. Germline V CDR1 and CDR2: MNHEY, SMNVEV (reference sequence). With 6 bases clipped from V and 3 bases from J, the junction kept 4 bases outside the gene matches. This CDR3 region has 14 residues. CDR3 DNA: TGTGCCAGCAGCACCGACAGGGCTAATGAAAAACTGTTTTTT. Protein sequence: CASSTDRANEKLFF. Filled out from reference TRBV27 and TRBJ1-4, the complete variable domain reads EAQVTQNPRYLITVTGKKLTVTCSQNMNHEYMSWYRQDPGLGLRQIYYSMNVEVTDKGDVPEGYKVSRKEKRNFPLILESPSPNQTSLYFCASSTDRANEKLFFGSGTQLSVL.

The rearrangement links TRBV20-1 to TRBJ2-5, with TRBD1 matching 10 bases. The CDR3 runs to 15 residues. CDR1 is DFQATT, CDR2 SNEGSKA, per germline (reference sequence). V lost 4 bases, J lost 5 bases, and 10 bases stayed unmatched. The CDR3 bases are TGCAGTGCTACGGCAGGGACAGGGGAAGTGGAGACCCAGTACTTC. This codes for CSATAGTGEVETQYF.

This clonotype was seen at least ten times. The chain is built from TRBV4-1 and TRBJ1-2; D not certain. CDR3 length: 15 residues. Germline CDR1 MGHRA, CDR2 YSYEKL. V lost 4 bases and J lost 2, with 14 bases in between. Here the CDR3 DNA reads TGCGCCAGCAGCCGTGCCGAAGGAGCAAACTATGGCTACACCTTC. Translated: CASSRAEGANYGYTF.

This clonotype was seen many times. J is TRBJ2-1 and V is TRBV6-1; 12 positions agree with TRBD2. This CDR3 has 15 residues. The germline gives CDR1 MNHNS, CDR2 SASEGT. V lost 6 bases to trimming and J lost 4 bases; unmatched junction nucleotides: 4. The chain's CDR3 is CASRGGLAGYNEQFF. The DNA of the CDR3 is TGTGCCAGCAGGGGCGGACTAGCGGGATACAATGAGCAGTTCTTC.

In its sample, this clonotype was seen a few times. The J gene is TRBJ2-1, the V gene TRBV25-1, with a weak D call TRBD1 (6 bases). CDR1 is MGHDK, CDR2 SYGVNS, per germline. Trimming stripped 4 bases from V and 12 bases from J, with 13 bases between. This CDR3 spans 12 amino acids. CDR3 in DNA: TGTGCCAGCAGTGCCAGGGGCACTGGGCAGTTCTTC. Translated: CASSARGTGQFF.

V is TRBV20-1 and J is TRBJ1-5; no definite D call. CDR3 length equals 15 residues. The V gene lost 0 bases and the J gene lost 4 bases, with 13 bases spanning the gap. CDR1 and CDR2 from the germline V gene are DFQATT and SNEGSKA (reference sequence). CDR3 sequence reads: CSARDPPSSNQPQHF. The CDR3 region has the DNA TGCAGTGCTAGAGATCCACCATCAAGTAATCAGCCCCAGCATTTT.

This clonotype was observed at least ten times. Compared with germline, one end of the junction differs, possibly owing to a read error. The rearrangement uses TRBV27 and TRBJ2-1, with D unresolved. CDR1 is MNHEY, CDR2 SMNVEV, per germline (reference sequence). The CDR3 contains 14 residues. The CDR3 nucleotides are TGCGCCAGCAGCTTGTTGGTCAGTTACAATGAGCAGTTCTTC. Its protein is CASSLLVSYNEQFF.

This clonotype was counted many times. The V gene is TRBV20-1, the J gene TRBJ2-7, with D perhaps TRBD1 (6 bases). V was pared by 4 bases and J by 7 bases, with 11 bases between. Germline values: CDR1 DFQATT, CDR2 SNEGSKA (reference sequence). The CDR3 is 11 amino acids. Written as DNA, the CDR3 is TGCAGTGCTAAACCAGGGGTAGAGCAGTACTTC. Protein: CSAKPGVEQYF.

The V gene is TRBV2, the J gene TRBJ2-2; 12 bases are shared with TRBD2. The V and J ends lost 4 bases and 8 bases, in that order; junction bases with no gene match: 5. CDR1 SNHLY and CDR2 FYNNEI come from the germline V gene. The CDR3 sequence is 15 residues long. For the CDR3, the DNA is TGTGCCAGCAGTGTCCTAGCGGGGGGGCAGGGGGAGCTGTTTTTT. Translating it yields CASSVLAGGQGELFF.

The sample holds a few counts of this clonotype. The gene calls are TRBV20-1 and TRBJ2-5; TRBD2 is a possible D gene (7 bases). V was shortened by 1 base and J by 5 bases, with 11 bases between the two germline ends. This CDR3 region has 13 residues. The germline gives CDR1 DFQATT, CDR2 SNEGSKA (reference sequence). The CDR3 coding sequence is TGCAGTGCTAGAGGGGGGGGCGGGGAGACCCAGTACTTC. As protein: CSARGGGGETQYF.

This chain uses TRBV20-1 with TRBJ1-6; no firm D call. This CDR3 spans 12 amino acids. V shed 3 bases and J shed 6 bases, with 6 bases lying between them. Germline V lookup: CDR1 DFQATT, CDR2 SNEGSKA (reference sequence). CDR3 sequence: CSASKGNSPLHF. CDR3 sequence (DNA): TGCAGTGCTAGTAAGGGTAATTCACCCCTCCACTTT.

This clonotype was recorded at least ten times. V and J are TRBV15 and TRBJ1-6, with D perhaps matching TRBD1 (5 bases). This CDR3 is built from 14 residues. Germline lookup yields CDR1 LNHNV and CDR2 YYDKDF (reference sequence). V lost 0 bases, J lost 7 bases, and 7 bases lay in between. The CDR3 here is CATSRDGGNSPLHF. In nucleotides, the CDR3 is TGTGCCACCAGCAGAGATGGGGGGAATTCACCCCTCCACTTT.